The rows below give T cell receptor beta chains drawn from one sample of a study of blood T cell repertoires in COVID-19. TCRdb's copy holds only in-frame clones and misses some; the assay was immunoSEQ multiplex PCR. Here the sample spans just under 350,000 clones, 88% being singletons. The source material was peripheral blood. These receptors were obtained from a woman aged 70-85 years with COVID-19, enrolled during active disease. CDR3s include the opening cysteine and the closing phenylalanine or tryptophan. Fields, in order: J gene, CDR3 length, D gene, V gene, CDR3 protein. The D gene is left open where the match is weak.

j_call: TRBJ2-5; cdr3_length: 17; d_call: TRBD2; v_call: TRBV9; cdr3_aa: CASSVEVGAGGRKTQYF
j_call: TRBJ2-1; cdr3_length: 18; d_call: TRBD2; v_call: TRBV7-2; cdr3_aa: CASSLISPASGGYNEQFF
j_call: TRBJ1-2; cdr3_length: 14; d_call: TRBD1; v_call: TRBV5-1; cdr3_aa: CASSSTGGDYGYTF
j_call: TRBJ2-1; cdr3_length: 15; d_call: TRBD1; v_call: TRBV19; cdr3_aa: CASSIKGQGSNEQFF
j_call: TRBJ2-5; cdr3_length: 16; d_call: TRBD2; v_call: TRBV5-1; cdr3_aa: CASSSGGLAGQETQYF
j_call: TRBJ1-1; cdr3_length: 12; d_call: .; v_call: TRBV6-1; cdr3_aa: CASSEEVTEGFF
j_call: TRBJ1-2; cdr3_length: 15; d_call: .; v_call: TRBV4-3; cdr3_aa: CASSQDRGSIYGYTF
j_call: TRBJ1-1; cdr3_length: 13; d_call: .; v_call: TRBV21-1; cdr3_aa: CASSLRGDTEAFF
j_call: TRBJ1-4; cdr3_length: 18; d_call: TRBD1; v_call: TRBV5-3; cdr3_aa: CARTQTGTGYATNEKLFF
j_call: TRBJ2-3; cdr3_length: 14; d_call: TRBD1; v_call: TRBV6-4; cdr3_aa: CASSRTGGTDTQYF
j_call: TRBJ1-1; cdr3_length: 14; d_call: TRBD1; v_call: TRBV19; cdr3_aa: CASNPDRVDTEAFF
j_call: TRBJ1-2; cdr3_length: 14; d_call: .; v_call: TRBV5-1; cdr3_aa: CASSSRDSNYGYTF
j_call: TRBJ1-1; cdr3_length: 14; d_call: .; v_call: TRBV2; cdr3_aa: CASSAGLLNTEAFF
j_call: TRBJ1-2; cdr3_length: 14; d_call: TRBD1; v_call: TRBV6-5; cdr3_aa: CASSRSTGGGGYTF
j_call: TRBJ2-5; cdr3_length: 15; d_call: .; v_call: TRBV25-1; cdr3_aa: CASSEIDHPGETQYF
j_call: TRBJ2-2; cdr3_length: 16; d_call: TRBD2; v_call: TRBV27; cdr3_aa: CASTSAGGIPLGELFF
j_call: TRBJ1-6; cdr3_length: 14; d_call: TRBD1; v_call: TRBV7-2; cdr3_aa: CASSLGQAYSPLHF
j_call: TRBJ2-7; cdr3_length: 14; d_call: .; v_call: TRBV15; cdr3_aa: CATSRGRESYEQYF
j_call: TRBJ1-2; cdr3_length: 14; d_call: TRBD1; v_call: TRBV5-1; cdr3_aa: CASSLLDRDYGYTF